This TCR beta chain comes out of a study of HIV-infected children after antiretroviral therapy interruption (dated by TCRdb to between 2019 and 2020). At the level of the whole study: Eight children, all with CD4+ count above 500 and viral load below 50 copies/ml, were included, of whom four were on planned treatment interruption and four were on continuous treatment. Interruption-arm samples came from week 0, week 12, end of interruption (week 24 or 48), and about 3 years after study end. Continuous-treatment samples were analyzed from corresponding weeks 0, 48 and 150. Median age was around 8.9 years in the interruption group and roughly 8 years in the continuous treatment group. Recorded exposure to EBV and CMV was present in most of the participating children. Alongside measurements of thymic output, the study compared TCR repertoires of children on planned treatment interruption with TCR repertoires of children on continuous antiretroviral treatment.

The library was produced with 3' RACE. To correct PCR amplification bias, TCR libraries were generated from RNA with a 3' RACE protocol that used unique molecular identifiers. Up to about 12 amplicon libraries were pooled and sequenced on an Illumina MiSeq with v2 2x250 paired-end chemistry. The paper's processing steps were these. Reads were processed with Decombinator to assign V and J genes and CDR3, with barcode-based error and PCR bias correction. Before the Gini coefficient was calculated with the R ineq package, repertoires were subsampled to the same depth. Three approaches were used to assess CDR3 similarity: GLIPH, Hamming distance and a shared triplet metric. TCRdb reprocessed the public reads (quality trimming at Q25 with fastp, clone calling with MiXCR) and kept in-frame beta chains. Each entry merges the rows of one CDR3 protein and shows their most common DNA and genes. Clone size and V and J calls follow TCRdb, not the original study. The sample contains fewer than 100,000 distinct CDR3 sequences, less than 7% of them found a single time. Approximately 1.2% of the sample comes from the top ten.

The treatment or condition label for this specimen denotes: PENTA 11 planned treatment interruption arm or continuous ART arm. Participants were children from the United Kingdom aged 2 to 15 years who had received at least three-drug ART for at least 24 weeks. Cryopreserved PBMCs containing at least 5 million viable cells were needed, and several candidate patients were excluded because their viable PBMC yield was low. Naive CD4+ CD45RA+ CD45RO- T cells were FACS-sorted from thawed PBMCs on a FACSAria III cell sorter. After sorting, cells were fixed, and RNA was extracted with the RNeasy FFPE kit and then with the RNeasy Micro kit. Broader findings and caveats from the paper: In naive CD4+ repertoires of PTI patients, reduced CDR3 sharing between time points was observed after interruption began, whereas many sequences were found to be shared between end of interruption and 3 years later. Minor non-naive CD45RA+ populations, such as EMRA or stem memory cells, might be present among the sorted CD45RA+ naive cells. The small number of patients is a limitation, and caution is needed when interpreting the data. The naive CD4+ Gini coefficient rose by the end of treatment interruption, suggesting clonal expansion, and returned to baseline by 3 years.

This clonotype was seen repeatedly, ten times or more. This clone's antigen is unknown. Base quality data are lacking; no much larger clone is found one base away. The V end gives up 7 bases and the J end 3 bases, leaving 6 bases in the junction not matched to a gene. CDR3 length: 15 amino acids, cysteine to phenylalanine. The read is trimmed to its CDR3 DNA, 45 bases read in frame from base 1. Based on the germline V gene, the CDR1 and CDR2 sequences are MNHNS and SASEGT. The chain couples TRBV6-1 to TRBJ2-2; TRBD2 fits 9 bases in the junction. The sequenced sample was CD45RA+ CD4+ T cells from PBMCs, pooled from several time points, obtained from a donor given antiretroviral therapy, either interrupted or continuous. Taken with the paper, the label for cell subset or site translates to: naive CD4+ CD45RA+ CD45RO- T cells. The TCR sequence derives from a pool of human donors with HIV. DNA sequence: TGTGCCAGCAAAACGCGGGAGGGCCACACCGGGGAGCTGTTTTTT. It encodes CASKTREGHTGELFF.